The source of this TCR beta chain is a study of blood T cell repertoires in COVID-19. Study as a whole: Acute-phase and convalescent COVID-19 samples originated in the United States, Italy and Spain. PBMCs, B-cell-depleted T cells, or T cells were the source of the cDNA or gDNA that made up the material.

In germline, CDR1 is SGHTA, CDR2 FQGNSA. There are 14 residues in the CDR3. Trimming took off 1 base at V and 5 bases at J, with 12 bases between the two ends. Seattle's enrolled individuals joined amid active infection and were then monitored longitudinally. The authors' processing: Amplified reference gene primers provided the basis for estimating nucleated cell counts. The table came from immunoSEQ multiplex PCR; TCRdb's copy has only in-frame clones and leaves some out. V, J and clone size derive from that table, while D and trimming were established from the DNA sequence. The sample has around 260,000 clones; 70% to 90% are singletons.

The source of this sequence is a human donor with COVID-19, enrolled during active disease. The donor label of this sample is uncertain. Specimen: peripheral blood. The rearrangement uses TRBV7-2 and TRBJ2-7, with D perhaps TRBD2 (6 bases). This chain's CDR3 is CASSLESGGDEQYF. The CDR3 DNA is TGTGCCAGCAGCTTAGAGTCGGGCGGGGACGAGCAGTACTTC.